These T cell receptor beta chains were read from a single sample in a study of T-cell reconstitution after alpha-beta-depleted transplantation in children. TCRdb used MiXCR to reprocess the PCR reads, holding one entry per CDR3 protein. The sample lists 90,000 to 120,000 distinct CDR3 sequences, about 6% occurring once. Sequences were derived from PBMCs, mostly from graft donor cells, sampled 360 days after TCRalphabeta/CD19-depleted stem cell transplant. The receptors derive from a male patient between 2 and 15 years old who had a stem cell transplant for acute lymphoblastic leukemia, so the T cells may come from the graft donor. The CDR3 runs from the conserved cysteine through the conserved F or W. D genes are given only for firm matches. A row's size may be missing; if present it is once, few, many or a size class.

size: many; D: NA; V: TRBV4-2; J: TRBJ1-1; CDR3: CASSPLGDEAFF; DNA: TGTGCCAGCAGCCCCTTGGGGGATGAAGCTTTCTTT
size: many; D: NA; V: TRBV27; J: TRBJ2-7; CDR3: CASSWAASYEQYF; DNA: TGTGCCAGCAGTTGGGCAGCCTCCTACGAGCAGTACTTC
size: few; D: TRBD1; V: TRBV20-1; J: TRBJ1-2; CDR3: CSARAGQSRRQYGYTF; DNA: TGCAGTGCTAGAGCGGGACAGAGCCGCCGACAATATGGCTACACCTTC
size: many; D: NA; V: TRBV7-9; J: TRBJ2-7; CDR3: CASRGTEYEQYF; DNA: TGTGCCAGCCGCGGGACAGAATACGAGCAGTACTTC
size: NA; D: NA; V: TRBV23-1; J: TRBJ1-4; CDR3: CASRRGDIATNEKLFF; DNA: TGCGCCAGCCGTAGGGGGGACATAGCAACTAATGAAAAACTGTTTTTT
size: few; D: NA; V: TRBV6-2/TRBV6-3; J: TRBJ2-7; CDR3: CASTRDSGYEQYF; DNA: TGTGCCAGCACCAGGGACTCTGGTTACGAGCAGTACTTC
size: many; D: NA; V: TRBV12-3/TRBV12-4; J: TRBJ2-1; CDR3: CASTLGGAGNEQFF; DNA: TGTGCCAGCACCTTAGGGGGGGCAGGGAATGAGCAGTTCTTC
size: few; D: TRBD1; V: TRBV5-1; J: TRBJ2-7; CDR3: CASSFGTGRWGEQYF; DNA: TGCGCCAGCAGCTTCGGGACAGGTAGATGGGGAGAGCAGTACTTC
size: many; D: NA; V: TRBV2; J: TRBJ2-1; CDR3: CASSGDGHNEQFF; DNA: TGTGCCAGCAGTGGTGACGGTCACAATGAGCAGTTCTTC
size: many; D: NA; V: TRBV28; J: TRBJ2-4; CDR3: CASSLWAGLAKNIQYF; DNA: TGTGCCAGCAGTTTATGGGCGGGCCTAGCCAAAAACATTCAGTACTTC
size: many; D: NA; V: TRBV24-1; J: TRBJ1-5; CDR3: CATSDLPFKPQHF; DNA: TGTGCCACCAGTGATTTACCGTTCAAACCCCAGCATTTT
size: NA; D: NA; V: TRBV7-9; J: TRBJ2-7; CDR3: CASSPQGPPRNEQYF; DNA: TGTGCCAGCAGTCCGCAGGGGCCTCCCAGGAACGAGCAGTACTTC
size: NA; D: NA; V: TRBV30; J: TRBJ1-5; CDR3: CAWSFLDRRAAQHF; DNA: TGTGCCTGGAGTTTCTTGGACAGAAGGGCAGCCCAGCATTTT
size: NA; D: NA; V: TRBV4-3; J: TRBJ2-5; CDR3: CASSQYGGRRETQYF; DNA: TGCGCCAGCAGCCAATACGGGGGACGGCGGGAGACCCAGTACTTC
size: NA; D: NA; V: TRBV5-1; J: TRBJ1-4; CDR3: CASTLTGTNEKLFF; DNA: TGCGCCAGCACCTTGACCGGCACTAATGAAAAACTGTTTTTT
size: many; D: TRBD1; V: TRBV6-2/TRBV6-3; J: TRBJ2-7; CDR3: CASSFLGQGAGYEQYF; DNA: TGTGCCAGCAGTTTCCTGGGCCAGGGGGCTGGCTACGAGCAGTACTTC
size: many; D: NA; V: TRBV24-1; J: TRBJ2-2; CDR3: CATSTQVVSGELFF; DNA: TGTGCCACCAGTACTCAGGTGGTTAGCGGGGAGCTGTTTTTT
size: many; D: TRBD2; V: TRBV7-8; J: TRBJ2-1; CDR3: CASSLAPGLAGGLEQFF; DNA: TGTGCCAGCAGCTTAGCTCCGGGACTAGCGGGAGGACTTGAGCAGTTCTTC
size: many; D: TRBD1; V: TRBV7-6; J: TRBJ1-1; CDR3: CASSSGARGPPLMNTEAFF; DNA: TGTGCCAGCAGCTCTGGGGCCAGGGGGCCTCCCCTTATGAACACTGAAGCTTTCTTT
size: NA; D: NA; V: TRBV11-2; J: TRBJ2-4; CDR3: CASSLFRVRESAKNIQYF; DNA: TGTGCCAGCAGCTTATTCCGAGTACGAGAATCGGCCAAAAACATTCAGTACTTC
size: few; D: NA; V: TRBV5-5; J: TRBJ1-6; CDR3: CASSGLRLPYNSPLHF; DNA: TGTGCCAGCAGCGGACTTAGGTTACCCTATAATTCACCCCTCCACTTT
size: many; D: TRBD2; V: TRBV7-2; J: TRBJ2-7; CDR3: CASSSPGTRIYEQYF; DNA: TGTGCCAGCAGCTCTCCCGGGACTAGGATCTACGAGCAGTACTTC
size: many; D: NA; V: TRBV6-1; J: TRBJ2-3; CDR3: CASSTPRAVADTQYF; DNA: TGTGCCAGCAGTACCCCCAGGGCGGTAGCAGATACGCAGTATTTT
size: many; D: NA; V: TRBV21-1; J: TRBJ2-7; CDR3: CASSLGGILSYEQYF; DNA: TGTGCCAGCAGCCTCGGAGGGATTCTCTCCTACGAGCAGTACTTC
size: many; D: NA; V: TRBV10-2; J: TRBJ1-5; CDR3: CASSESGYNQPQHF; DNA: TGCGCCAGCAGTGAGTCAGGTTACAATCAGCCCCAGCATTTT